The sequence of this TCR beta chain was determined in a study of cytomegalovirus exposure and HLA in healthy donors. Details on this clone: Its matching antigen is unknown.

The CDR3 contains 17 residues. Germline lookup yields CDR1 SEHNR and CDR2 FQNEAQ (reference sequence). Trimming took 2 bases from V and 0 from J; bases not matched to a gene: 7. The PCR was carried out with 60 Vbeta primers and 13 Jbeta primers. Method: immunoSEQ multiplex PCR; TCRdb's copy keeps in-frame clones and lacks some. The sample's table shows 50,000 or so clones. Whole-study results and caveats: In a later analysis, at a false discovery rate of 0.05, 16,951 TCR beta sequences matched HLA alleles. Compared with the approximately 680-donor mean, an Asian-associated ancestry cluster reportedly had fewer N-insertions, according to a later analysis.

The source is a woman aged 60 to 75 in good health and CMV-seropositive. The genes are TRBV7-9 and TRBJ2-3; 8 bases align to TRBD2. Sequenced input: PBMCs. The CDR3 is CASSLNPPGGSTDTQYF. DNA for the CDR3: TGTGCCAGCAGCTTAAATCCGCCGGGGGGGAGCACAGATACGCAGTATTTT.